This T cell receptor (beta chain) originates from a study of T cell repertoires in cytomegalovirus infection (dated by TCRdb to the late 2010s). Regarding the study in general: Recently identified HLA-C-restricted CMV epitopes, whose presentation resists viral immunomodulation, were targeted by peptide stimulations together with well-studied HLA-B-restricted epitopes. The HLA type of each donor mattered for the analysis, because public TCR beta signatures pointed to carriage of CMV infection along with the matching HLA type.

The sequencer was an Illumina HiSeq 1500. TCRdb's own reprocessing of the public reads used fastp at Q25 and MiXCR and kept productive beta chains. Each CDR3 protein appears once, grouped with its most common genes and DNA. The sample data list 90,000 to 110,000 distinct CDR3 sequences, and around 29% of these were observed just once. Of the sample, around 80% is held by the ten largest clones. In its sample, this clonotype was seen a few times. It has no known antigen specificity. Base qualities are not recorded, but no much larger clone differs from it by a single base. The intended sense of this specimen's treatment or condition label: in vitro stimulation with specific CMV peptide epitopes to enrich CMV-specific T cells. V is trimmed back by 3 bases and J by 2 bases, and the junction contains 7 bases that no gene match accounts for. According to the germline V gene, CDR1 reads MDHEN and CDR2 reads SYDVKM. Measured from the cysteine to the phenylalanine, the CDR3 is 16 residues long. CDR3 DNA only is kept here, 48 bases in frame from base 1.

What the study reported, not specific to this receptor: The ex vivo response was dominated by HLA-C-restricted CMV-specific TCR beta clonotypes, and the single most frequent clonotype in two of eight donors was supplied by these HLA-C-restricted clonotypes. In both this cohort and an independent roughly 400-donor cohort, the cumulative frequency of public TCR beta family members distinguished carriers of CMV infection plus the relevant HLA type.

The sequences come from CD8+ T cells from cultured PBMCs, collected from culture after CMV antigen stimulation. In this chain, TRBV28 is recombined with TRBJ2-3, and TRBD2 aligns with 8 junction nucleotides. This sequence originates from a human donor in good health (CMV status not recorded). Some clones in this sample may be carry-over from other donors' samples. The sequenced DNA is TGTGCCAGCAGTTTGGGGGGACTAGGGATCACAGATACGCAGTATTTT. It codes for CASSLGGLGITDTQYF.